These 7 T cell receptor beta chains were all obtained from the same sample, sequenced in a study of blood T cell repertoires in COVID-19. Libraries were prepared by immunoSEQ multiplex PCR; TCRdb keeps only in-frame clonotypes and omits some of them. The table shows hundreds of thousands of clones, with under 90% occurring only once. The sequencing input was PBMCs or T cells enriched from blood (not recorded which). The receptors were gathered from a man younger than 35 who had recovered from COVID-19.

The chain couples TRBV5-1 to TRBJ2-7, with D possibly being TRBD1 (5 bases). Trimming removed 0 bases from V and 0 bases from J, with 10 bases in between. Germline V gives CDR1 SGHRS, CDR2 YFSETQ. The CDR3 sequence is 15 residues long. The CDR3 DNA reads as TGCGCCAGCAGCTTGGACCCAGGGCTCTCCTACGAGCAGTACTTC. Translated: CASSLDPGLSYEQYF. The whole variable domain, remainder taken from reference TRBV5-1 and TRBJ2-7, is KAGVTQTPRYLIKTRGQQVTLSCSPISGHRSVSWYQQTPGQGLQFLFEYFSETQRNKGNFPGRFSGRQFSNSRSEMNVSTLELGDSALYLCASSLDPGLSYEQYFGPGTRLTVT.

This chain links TRBV15 with TRBJ1-4; the D gene is possibly TRBD1 (6 bases). Trimming shortened V by 0 bases and J by 7 bases, and 15 bases separated the two germline ends. The CDR3 extends over 16 amino acids. Per the germline V gene, CDR1 is LNHNV and CDR2 is YYDKDF (reference sequence). This chain's CDR3 is CATSRDFQGLSEKLFF. The CDR3, as DNA: TGTGCCACCAGCAGAGATTTTCAGGGGTTGAGTGAAAAACTGTTTTTT.

This clone was counted a single time. The chain links TRBV12-3 or TRBV12-4 to TRBJ1-1; maybe TRBD1 (5 bases). The CDR3 covers 13 residues. Trimming stripped 5 bases from V and 1 base from J, with 8 bases between. The CDR3: CASSGGWNTEAFF. In DNA form, the CDR3 reads TGTGCCAGCAGTGGGGGGTGGAACACTGAAGCTTTCTTT.

The chain carries TRBV6-5 and TRBJ2-2, with 7 bases aligning to TRBD2. Germline CDR1 reads MNHEY; CDR2 reads SVGAGI. V trimming: 7 bases; J trimming: 0 bases; junction bases outside the gene matches: 2. The CDR3 loop spans 14 amino acids. The CDR3 DNA reads TGTGCCAGCACCCTAGCGGCGAACACCGGGGAGCTGTTTTTT. Protein product: CASTLAANTGELFF.

The J gene is TRBJ1-5, the V gene TRBV28; D gene ambiguous. Germline assignment: CDR1 MDHEN and CDR2 SYDVKM. The ends were cut back, 7 bases at V and 2 bases at J, with 6 bases in the middle. The CDR3 has 12 amino acids. In DNA form, the CDR3 reads TGTGCCAGCAAGCAGGGCAATCAGCCCCAGCATTTT. Protein product: CASKQGNQPQHF.

This chain links TRBV4-1 with TRBJ1-2; no firm D call. There are 15 residues in the CDR3. Trimming shortened V by 1 base and J by 2 bases, and 11 bases separated the two germline ends. Germline lookup yields CDR1 MGHRA and CDR2 YSYEKL. The CDR3 DNA reads as TGCGCCAGCAGCCAAGTGGGCCGGGAAAACTATGGCTACACCTTC. Translated, it gives CASSQVGRENYGYTF.

The V gene is TRBV6-5, the J gene TRBJ1-1; D might be TRBD1 (5 bases). Trimming cost V 11 bases and J 4 bases, with 20 bases left between them. Germline lookup yields CDR1 MNHEY and CDR2 SVGAGI. The CDR3 has 14 residues. CDR3 coding DNA: TGTGCCGCCTTTCCCGGGGGATTGAGCACTGAAGCTTTCTTT. Encoded protein: CAAFPGGLSTEAFF.